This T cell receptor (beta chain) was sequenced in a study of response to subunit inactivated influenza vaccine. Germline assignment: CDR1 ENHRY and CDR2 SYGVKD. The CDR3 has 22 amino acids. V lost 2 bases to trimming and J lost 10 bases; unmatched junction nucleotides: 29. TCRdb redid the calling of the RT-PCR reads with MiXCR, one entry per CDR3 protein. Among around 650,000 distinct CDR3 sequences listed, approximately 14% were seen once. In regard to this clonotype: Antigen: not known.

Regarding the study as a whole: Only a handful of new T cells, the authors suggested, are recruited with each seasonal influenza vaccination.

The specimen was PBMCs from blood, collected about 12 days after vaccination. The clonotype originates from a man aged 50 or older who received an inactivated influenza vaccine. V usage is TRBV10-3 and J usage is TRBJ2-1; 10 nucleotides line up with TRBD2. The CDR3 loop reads CAISEGPVGSASGGPVRMEQFF. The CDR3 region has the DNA TGTGCCATCAGTGAGGGGCCTGTTGGTTCGGCTAGCGGGGGCCCCGTCAGGATGGAGCAGTTCTTC.